Listed below are T cell receptor beta chains from one sample, sequenced in a study of blood T cell repertoires in COVID-19. Repertoires were generated with immunoSEQ multiplex PCR, while TCRdb's copy carries only in-frame clones and drops some. The sample lists about 72,000 clones, 65% to 90% seen once, with approximately 11% in the top ten. Sequencing used peripheral blood. The receptors derive from a man between 65 and 85 years old with active or convalescent COVID-19. The CDR3 runs from the conserved cysteine through the conserved F or W. The D gene is left open where the match is weak. Clone size is given for some rows only: seen once, a few or many times, or a class if the clone is expanded.

v_call	clone_size	j_call	d_call	cdr3_aa
TRBV19	-	TRBJ1-5	TRBD1	CASSIGKGTESYQPQHF
TRBV19	-	TRBJ1-2	-	CASSLSPSGRSNYGYTF
TRBV19	-	TRBJ2-3	TRBD1	CASSSLYGQGTAQYF
TRBV7-9	-	TRBJ1-1	TRBD1	CASSLQGDTEAFF
TRBV5-1	-	TRBJ2-7	-	CASSFYEARSSYEQYF
TRBV9	-	TRBJ1-2	TRBD1	CASSRDRGRRALF
TRBV6-4	-	TRBJ2-7	TRBD1	CASSVSQGVAYEQYF
TRBV10-3	-	TRBJ1-1	-	CAISESGGTEAFF
TRBV5-1	-	TRBJ1-2	-	CASNPTGQGYGYTF
TRBV9	once	TRBJ2-1	TRBD2	CASSETGTSGRWFF
TRBV7-9	-	TRBJ2-5	TRBD2	CASTLGLAGGHVLGETQYF
TRBV19	-	TRBJ1-1	TRBD1	CASSPGTGVGTEAFF
TRBV30	-	TRBJ2-5	-	CAWGLQETQYF
TRBV27	-	TRBJ2-1	-	CASIPIGGTVPREQFF
TRBV7-9	-	TRBJ1-1	TRBD1	CASSLTGTASRGAFF
TRBV15	-	TRBJ1-4	-	CATSREYRLGLGEKLFF
TRBV15	-	TRBJ2-7	-	CATSISQGHEQYF
TRBV11-2	-	TRBJ1-1	TRBD1	CASRAGQGRYQDRPFF
TRBV6-2/TRBV6-3	-	TRBJ2-7	-	CASSGPGRAVREQYF
TRBV19	-	TRBJ1-5	TRBD1	CASSFRQGGNQPQHF
TRBV30	-	TRBJ1-1	-	CAWTGMGNTEAFF
TRBV2	-	TRBJ2-1	TRBD2	CASRPGTGTSGRQFF
TRBV3-1/TRBV3-2	-	TRBJ1-3	-	CASSPRRGVSSGNTIYF